This T cell receptor (beta chain) was observed in a study of immune aging and cytomegalovirus after organ transplant (dated by TCRdb to the early 2020s). At the level of the whole study: All transplant recipients received three-drug immunosuppression with prednisone, tacrolimus, and mycophenolate.

For this chain, trimming is 5 bases at the V end and 8 bases at the J end, and the number of junction bases without a gene match is 16. From the cysteine through the phenylalanine, the CDR3 covers 18 amino acids. The only DNA kept is the CDR3, 54 bases in frame from the first base. From a lookup of the germline V gene, CDR1 and CDR2 are SGHAT and FQNNGV. Comment on this clonotype: Its recognized antigen is unknown. The sample holds no much larger clone one base away, and base qualities are not on file.

The library was made by single-cell sequencing. TCRdb shows the sequencer as Illumina NovaSeq 6000. The BD Rhapsody Targeted mRNA and AbSeq Reagent Kit, in a microwell format, was used for cell capture and library preparation. The libraries included TCR, sample tags, AbSeq, and targeted mRNA drawn from the Human T-Cell Expression Panel together with custom TOX and TOX2 primers. Libraries were sequenced on an Illumina NovaSeq. In the source study's methods: The analysis covered 10468 cells in total, of which roughly 7,000 were CD8 T cells and about 4,500 were CD8 T cells with an identifiable TCR CDR3. On the Seven Bridges Genomics platform, raw data were run through the BD Rhapsody Targeted Analysis Pipeline with V(D)J processing. SeqGeq 1.6.0 was used for quality control, Sample Tag demultiplexing with Lex-BDSMK, clone identification with VDJ Explorer, and Seurat clustering. Clones making up <1% of CD8 T cells were classified as non-expanded, and clones making up >2.5% of the sample were classified as clonal expansions. The public sequencing data were trimmed at Q25 with fastp and processed into clonotypes with MiXCR by TCRdb, which kept only in-frame beta chains. Rows matching on CDR3 protein sequence are summarized as one entry with the most common DNA and genes. TCRdb, not the original authors, processed these V and J calls. For this sample there are approximately 22,000 distinct CDR3 sequences; more than 35% appear just once. Under 30% of the sample rests with the top ten.

What the study reported, not specific to this receptor: Following viremia, cells with an aged phenotype rose post-transplant no matter the clone size, with the increase showing up earlier in large clones (days 200-264) than in small clones. CD57 was not measured in the sequencing data, so a conservative gene-based aging definition was used instead. Large clones contained a higher proportion of TEMRA cells, and the seven largest clones (roughly 2,000 cells) acquired aged and TEMRA cells while losing TCM cells.

Explained via the paper, the time point label denotes: five sample-tagged time points from pre-transplant (day -1) to day 368 post-transplant, pooled. Thawed PBMC were stimulated for around 11 hours with a CMV IE-1 overlapping peptide library without transport inhibitors. After thawing, cells rested overnight before stimulation in R10 medium with CD28/CD49d costimulation. The IE-1 peptide library was made up of 15-amino-acid peptides with 11-amino-acid overlaps. Samples from each time point were barcoded using BD Single-Cell Multiplexing Kit Sample Tags, then pooled and stained with sorting antibodies plus oligo-conjugated anti-CD45RA. A BD FACSAria III was used to sort CMV-responsive CD8+CD137+ and CD4+CD154+ T cells at 4-way purity. Blood samples were drawn into EDTA vacutainers and processed by Ficoll gradient within 1-24 hours.

Sample: CMV peptide-activated CD4+ and CD8+ T cells sorted from blood, taken at five time points, pooled. The sample's cell subset or site label is to be understood as: sorted CD8+CD137+ and CD4+CD154+ T cells after roughly 12 h CMV IE-1 peptide stimulation. The chain was built from TRBV11-2 and TRBJ2-1, with 12 bases in between that match TRBD1. The receptor comes from a female donor who had a heart transplant and CMV viremia. The base sequence is TGTGCCAGCAGCCCCCTCGGGAGGGACAGGGGGCTTGTCTATGAGCAGTTCTTC. It encodes CASSPLGRDRGLVYEQFF.